The 7 T cell receptor beta chains reported below all come from one sample, sequenced in a study of response to subunit inactivated influenza vaccine. TCRdb re-derived calls from the RT-PCR reads in MiXCR, one entry per CDR3 protein. This repertoire shows approximately 500,000 distinct CDR3 sequences, under 15% found once; its top ten account for around 14%. The sample consisted of PBMCs from blood, taken 40 to 50 days after vaccination. These receptors were obtained from a man aged 50-60 years who received an inactivated influenza vaccine.

This clonotype was seen only a few times. This chain links TRBV4-3 with TRBJ1-6; D remains ambiguous. The CDR3 is 15 amino acids. Germline CDR1 and CDR2: LGHNA and YSLEER. Trimming shortened V by 0 bases and J by 7 bases, and 10 bases separated the two germline ends. CDR3 bases: TGCGCCAGCAGCCAAGATTATTTCGGAAATTCACCCCTCCACTTT. Protein product: CASSQDYFGNSPLHF.

In its sample, this clonotype was seen a few times. The V gene is TRBV6-5, the J gene TRBJ2-7; D uncertain. The germline V and J ends were trimmed by 0 bases and 5 bases, with 8 bases remaining between them. The CDR3 contains 13 residues. CDR1 is MNHEY and CDR2 is SVGAGI in the germline V gene. The CDR3 sequence is CASSYSMANEQYF. The CDR3 nucleotides are TGTGCCAGCAGTTACTCCATGGCCAACGAGCAGTACTTC.

This CDR3 reads CASSCQNCAGQYF. CDR3 DNA sequence: TGTGCCAGCAGCTGCCAAAATTGCGCTGGGCAGTACTTC. This chain connects TRBV12-3 or TRBV12-4 to TRBJ2-7; no firm D call. The CDR3 extends over 13 amino acids. V was pared by 6 bases and J by 9 bases, with 18 bases between.

This clonotype was seen a handful of times. This sequence joins TRBV27 and TRBJ1-2; maybe TRBD1 (5 bases). The germline V gene has CDR1 MNHEY and CDR2 SMNVEV (reference sequence). This CDR3 region has 15 residues. V gave up 5 bases and J gave up 6 bases, with 19 bases separating them. The CDR3 here is CASSPSRVFLDGYTF. CDR3 sequence (DNA): TGTGCCAGCAGTCCAAGCAGGGTGTTCCTCGATGGCTACACCTTC.

CDR3 nucleotides: TGTGCCACCAGTGTCCCTGGCCTAGCGGGAGGATCCACAGATACGCAGTATTTT. Its protein product is CATSVPGLAGGSTDTQYF. V is TRBV24-1 and J is TRBJ2-3; 11 nucleotides align to TRBD2. Germline V gene data show CDR1 as KGHDR and CDR2 as SFDVKD. This CDR3 comprises 18 residues. V was clipped by 5 bases and J by 2 bases; unmatched bases: 11.

This clonotype was observed at least ten times. V gene TRBV5-1 combines with J gene TRBJ2-5; 10 bases are a match to TRBD1. The CDR3 runs to 15 residues. J was trimmed by 4 bases and V by 0 bases; bases with no gene match: 3. From germline, CDR1 is SGHRS and CDR2 YFSETQ. The CDR3 DNA reads as TGCGCCAGCAGCTTGGGACAGGGGGCTGCAGAGACCCAGTACTTC. Translating gives CASSLGQGAAETQYF.

This clonotype has ten or more counts. This chain connects TRBV7-9 to TRBJ2-3; possibly TRBD1 or TRBD2 for D (5 bases each). V lost 0 bases to trimming and J lost 4 bases, with 11 bases between them. The CDR3 consists of 15 residues. From germline, CDR1 is SEHNR and CDR2 FQNEAQ (reference sequence). This CDR3 is CASSLALGAADTQYF. The CDR3 nucleotides are TGTGCCAGCAGCTTAGCGCTCGGGGCTGCAGATACGCAGTATTTT.